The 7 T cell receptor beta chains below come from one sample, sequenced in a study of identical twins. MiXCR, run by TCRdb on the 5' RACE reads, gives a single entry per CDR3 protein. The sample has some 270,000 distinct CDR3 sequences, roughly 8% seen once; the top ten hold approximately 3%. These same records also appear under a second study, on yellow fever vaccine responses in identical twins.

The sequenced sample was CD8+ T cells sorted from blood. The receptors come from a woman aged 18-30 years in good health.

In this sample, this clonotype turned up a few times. The CDR3 DNA reads as TGCGCCAGCAGCCAGGACCGGGACTTAAACAGCTACGAGCAGTACTTC. Its protein product is CASSQDRDLNSYEQYF. The chain is built from TRBV4-3 and TRBJ2-7; D perhaps matches TRBD2 (6 bases). From germline, CDR1 is LGHNA and CDR2 YSLEER. The length of the CDR3 is 16 residues. Trimming stripped 3 bases from V and 3 bases from J, with 18 bases between.

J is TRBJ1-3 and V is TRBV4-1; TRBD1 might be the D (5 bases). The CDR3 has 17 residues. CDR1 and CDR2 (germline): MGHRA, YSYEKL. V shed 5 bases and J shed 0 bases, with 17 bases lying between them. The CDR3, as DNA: TGCGCCAGCAGCTCCTCCGCCGGGACGGTCTCTGGAAACACCATATATTTT. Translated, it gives CASSSSAGTVSGNTIYF.

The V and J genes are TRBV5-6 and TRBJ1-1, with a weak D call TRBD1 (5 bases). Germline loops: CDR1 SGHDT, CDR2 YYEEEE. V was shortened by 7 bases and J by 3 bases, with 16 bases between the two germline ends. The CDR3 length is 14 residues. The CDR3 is CASVISGSDTEAFF. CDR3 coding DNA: TGTGCCAGCGTAATATCAGGGTCTGACACTGAAGCTTTCTTT.

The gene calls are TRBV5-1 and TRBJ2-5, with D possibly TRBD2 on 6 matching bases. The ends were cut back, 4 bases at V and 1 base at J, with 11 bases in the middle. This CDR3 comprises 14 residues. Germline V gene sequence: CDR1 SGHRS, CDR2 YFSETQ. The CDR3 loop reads CASSQGGLQETQYF. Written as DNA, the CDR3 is TGCGCCAGCAGCCAGGGAGGCCTCCAAGAGACCCAGTACTTC.

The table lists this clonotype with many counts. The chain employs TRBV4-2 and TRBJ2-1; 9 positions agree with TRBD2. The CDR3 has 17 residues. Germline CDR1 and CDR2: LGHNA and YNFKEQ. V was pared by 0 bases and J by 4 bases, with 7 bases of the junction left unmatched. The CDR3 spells CASSQDPPLAGYNEQFF. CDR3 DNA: TGTGCCAGCAGCCAAGACCCCCCCCTAGCGGGATACAATGAGCAGTTCTTC.

CDR3 region: CASSQRNTEAFF. The DNA for the CDR3 is TGTGCCAGCAGTCAAAGGAACACTGAAGCTTTCTTT. The rearrangement joins TRBV27 to TRBJ1-1, with D unclear. V was clipped by 5 bases and J by 1 base, with 5 bases between them. The CDR3 has 12 amino acids. Germline V gene data show CDR1 as MNHEY and CDR2 as SMNVEV (reference sequence).

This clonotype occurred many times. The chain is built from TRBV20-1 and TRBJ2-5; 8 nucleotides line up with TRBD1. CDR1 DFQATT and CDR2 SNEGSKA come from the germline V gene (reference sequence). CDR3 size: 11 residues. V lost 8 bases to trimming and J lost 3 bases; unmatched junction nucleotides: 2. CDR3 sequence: CSHRGEETQYF. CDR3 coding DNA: TGCAGTCACAGGGGGGAAGAGACCCAGTACTTC.